These T cell receptor beta chains were read from a single sample in a study of blood T cell repertoires in COVID-19. Generated by immunoSEQ multiplex PCR, the TCRdb table keeps only in-frame clones and is missing some. The table includes around 110,000 clones, about nine tenths detected once. Source material: peripheral blood. These receptors were obtained from a human donor with active COVID-19. The donor label of this sample is uncertain. CDR3s include the opening cysteine and the closing phenylalanine or tryptophan. The order of the fields is V gene, D gene, clone size, CDR3 length, J gene, CDR3 DNA, CDR3 protein. D genes are given only for firm matches. Where a row states a size, it is once, few, many or the class of an expanded clone; other rows omit it.

v_call: TRBV5-1
d_call: TRBD1
clone_size: .
cdr3_length: 14
j_call: TRBJ1-1
cdr3_nt: TGCGCCAGCAGCCGGGACAGGGGTGGATCCGAAGCTTTCTTT
cdr3_aa: CASSRDRGGSEAFF

v_call: TRBV30
d_call: TRBD1
clone_size: .
cdr3_length: 14
j_call: TRBJ1-3
cdr3_nt: TGTGCCTGGAGCGGAGGGGGCCCTGGAAACACCATATATTTT
cdr3_aa: CAWSGGGPGNTIYF

v_call: TRBV6-4
d_call: TRBD1
clone_size: .
cdr3_length: 15
j_call: TRBJ1-2
cdr3_nt: TGTGCCAGCAGAGAACCCGGGACAGGGGCATCTTGCTACACCTTC
cdr3_aa: CASREPGTGASCYTF

v_call: TRBV18
d_call: .
clone_size: .
cdr3_length: 12
j_call: TRBJ1-1
cdr3_nt: TGTGCCAGCTCACCACTAGGGGATGAAGCTTTCTTT
cdr3_aa: CASSPLGDEAFF

v_call: TRBV7-2
d_call: .
clone_size: .
cdr3_length: 13
j_call: TRBJ2-1
cdr3_nt: TGTGCCAGCAGCTTAGTTCGTGCGAATGAGCAGTTCTTC
cdr3_aa: CASSLVRANEQFF

v_call: TRBV27
d_call: .
clone_size: .
cdr3_length: 13
j_call: TRBJ2-3
cdr3_nt: TGTGCCAGCAGAACAAGACTAGCAGATACGCAGTATTTT
cdr3_aa: CASRTRLADTQYF

v_call: TRBV6-2/TRBV6-3
d_call: TRBD2
clone_size: few
cdr3_length: 19
j_call: TRBJ2-7
cdr3_nt: TGTGCCAGCAGTTATCCGACTAGCGGGGGGCCGACTCGACGGGGGGAGCAGTACTTC
cdr3_aa: CASSYPTSGGPTRRGEQYF

v_call: TRBV19
d_call: TRBD2
clone_size: .
cdr3_length: 15
j_call: TRBJ2-1
cdr3_nt: TGTGCCAGTAGTATAGTTAGGGGACTAGCCAATGAGCAGTTCTTC
cdr3_aa: CASSIVRGLANEQFF

v_call: TRBV27
d_call: TRBD1
clone_size: .
cdr3_length: 17
j_call: TRBJ1-4
cdr3_nt: TGTGCCAGCAGTAAGGGACAGCGCTCGGGGGCTAATGAAAAACTGTTTTTT
cdr3_aa: CASSKGQRSGANEKLFF

v_call: TRBV9
d_call: TRBD2
clone_size: .
cdr3_length: 15
j_call: TRBJ2-7
cdr3_nt: TGTGCCAGCAGCGACGGTCTAGCGGGGGGACGCGAGCAGTACTTC
cdr3_aa: CASSDGLAGGREQYF

v_call: TRBV4-1
d_call: TRBD2
clone_size: .
cdr3_length: 16
j_call: TRBJ2-2
cdr3_nt: TGCGCCAGCAGCCAAGCCCGCGGGGGGAACACCGGGGAGCTGTTTTTT
cdr3_aa: CASSQARGGNTGELFF

v_call: TRBV10-3
d_call: TRBD2
clone_size: .
cdr3_length: 15
j_call: TRBJ2-1
cdr3_nt: TGTGCCATCAGCTCAGAGACTAGCGGGGGACATGAGCAGTTCTTC
cdr3_aa: CAISSETSGGHEQFF

v_call: TRBV5-4
d_call: TRBD2
clone_size: .
cdr3_length: 16
j_call: TRBJ2-1
cdr3_nt: TGTGCCAGCAGCGAGAGGACTAGCGGGGGGTACAATGAGCAGTTCTTC
cdr3_aa: CASSERTSGGYNEQFF

v_call: TRBV4-1
d_call: .
clone_size: .
cdr3_length: 17
j_call: TRBJ2-2
cdr3_nt: TGCGCCAGCAGCCAACCGCGATCTACGGGTGGGACCGGGGAGCTGTTTTTT
cdr3_aa: CASSQPRSTGGTGELFF

v_call: TRBV6-5
d_call: .
clone_size: once
cdr3_length: 16
j_call: TRBJ2-2
cdr3_nt: TGTGCCAGCAGTTACTTTCCAGGGATGAACACCGGGGAGCTGTTTTTT
cdr3_aa: CASSYFPGMNTGELFF

v_call: TRBV4-1
d_call: TRBD1
clone_size: .
cdr3_length: 14
j_call: TRBJ1-1
cdr3_nt: TGCGCCAGCACCCGTAAACAGGGGGCAGATGAAGCTTTCTTT
cdr3_aa: CASTRKQGADEAFF

v_call: TRBV28
d_call: TRBD1
clone_size: .
cdr3_length: 16
j_call: TRBJ1-1
cdr3_nt: TGTGCCAGCAGTTCTCCGGGACAGGGAATGAACACTGAAGCTTTCTTT
cdr3_aa: CASSSPGQGMNTEAFF

v_call: TRBV29-1
d_call: TRBD1
clone_size: once
cdr3_length: 13
j_call: TRBJ1-1
cdr3_nt: TGCAGCGTTGATCGGACAGGGAATACTGAAGCTTTCTTT
cdr3_aa: CSVDRTGNTEAFF

v_call: TRBV2
d_call: .
clone_size: .
cdr3_length: 10
j_call: TRBJ2-7
cdr3_nt: TGTGCCAGCTCTAGGACAGCATTGTACTTC
cdr3_aa: CASSRTALYF

v_call: TRBV5-1
d_call: TRBD2
clone_size: .
cdr3_length: 16
j_call: TRBJ2-2
cdr3_nt: TGCGCCAGCAGCCCAACTAGCGGGAGGAACACCGGGGAGCTGTTTTTT
cdr3_aa: CASSPTSGRNTGELFF

v_call: TRBV30
d_call: TRBD1
clone_size: .
cdr3_length: 16
j_call: TRBJ1-5
cdr3_nt: TGTGCCTGGAGTGTATGGCAGGGGGATAGGTTGGGGCCCCAGCATTTT
cdr3_aa: CAWSVWQGDRLGPQHF

v_call: TRBV7-2
d_call: .
clone_size: .
cdr3_length: 12
j_call: TRBJ2-5
cdr3_nt: TGTGCCAGCAGCTTAGAACTGAAGACCCAGTACTTC
cdr3_aa: CASSLELKTQYF

v_call: TRBV2
d_call: .
clone_size: .
cdr3_length: 15
j_call: TRBJ2-5
cdr3_nt: TGTGCCAGCAGTGAAGGCGGGCAGACCCAAGAGACCCAGTACTTC
cdr3_aa: CASSEGGQTQETQYF